This is a list of T cell receptor beta chains from one sample in a study of tumor-infiltrating lymphocytes in primary liver carcinoma. One entry per CDR3 protein, called by TCRdb with MiXCR from the multiplex PCR reads. The sample yields just over 300,000 distinct CDR3 sequences, more than 55% seen once. Sequenced input: peripheral blood. The receptor source for this set is a woman younger than 45 with primary liver carcinoma and hepatitis B virus infection. Each CDR3 is given with its conserved first and last residue. Fields, in order: clone size, D gene, V gene, J gene, CDR3 DNA, CDR3 protein. The D gene is left open where the match is weak. Clone size appears in some rows only: once, few, many, or a class for an expanded clone.

clone size: -; D gene: TRBD1; V gene: TRBV12-3/TRBV12-4; J gene: TRBJ2-1; CDR3 DNA: TGTGCCAGCACCCGGACAGGGCGCGAGATCAATGAGCAGTTCTTC; CDR3 protein: CASTRTGREINEQFF
clone size: once; D gene: -; V gene: TRBV6-2/TRBV6-3; J gene: TRBJ2-2; CDR3 DNA: TGTGCCAGCAGTTACTTTACAGGTCCCATCGGGGAGCTGTTTTTT; CDR3 protein: CASSYFTGPIGELFF
clone size: -; D gene: -; V gene: TRBV11-2; J gene: TRBJ2-7; CDR3 DNA: TGTACCAGCAGCCGAGCAACCGGACTACTGCTAGGGAACGAGCAGTACTTC; CDR3 protein: CTSSRATGLLLGNEQYF
clone size: -; D gene: TRBD1; V gene: TRBV5-4; J gene: TRBJ2-7; CDR3 DNA: TGTGCCAGCAGCTTCAACAGGGGGTACGAGCAGTACTTC; CDR3 protein: CASSFNRGYEQYF
clone size: -; D gene: -; V gene: TRBV7-8; J gene: TRBJ2-3; CDR3 DNA: TGTGCCAGCGGCTTAGCGGTGGGAGCTCCTAGGAGCACAGATACGCAGTATTTT; CDR3 protein: CASGLAVGAPRSTDTQYF
clone size: -; D gene: -; V gene: TRBV7-9; J gene: TRBJ2-2; CDR3 DNA: TGTGCCAGCAGCTTGCAGGGCTGGGACGGGGAGCTGTTTTTT; CDR3 protein: CASSLQGWDGELFF
clone size: few; D gene: -; V gene: TRBV7-8; J gene: TRBJ1-5; CDR3 DNA: TGTGCCAGCAGCTTACGCGGGGGTTGGAATCAGCCCCAGCATTTT; CDR3 protein: CASSLRGGWNQPQHF
clone size: -; D gene: -; V gene: TRBV6-1; J gene: TRBJ1-2; CDR3 DNA: TGTGCCAGCGGGGCCGCAGACTATGGCTACACCTTC; CDR3 protein: CASGAADYGYTF
clone size: -; D gene: -; V gene: TRBV4-3; J gene: TRBJ2-2; CDR3 DNA: TGCGCCAGCAGCCAAGATCTGGGGGGCAACACCGGGGAGCTGTTTTTT; CDR3 protein: CASSQDLGGNTGELFF
clone size: -; D gene: -; V gene: TRBV12-3/TRBV12-4; J gene: TRBJ2-4; CDR3 DNA: TGTGCCAGCAGGCGAGGTCTAACGAAGGACATTCAGTACTTC; CDR3 protein: CASRRGLTKDIQYF
clone size: many; D gene: TRBD2; V gene: TRBV4-1; J gene: TRBJ2-1; CDR3 DNA: TGCGCCAGCAGCCAGAATCACCCAGGAGCGGGAGGGTTGAATGAGCAGTTCTTC; CDR3 protein: CASSQNHPGAGGLNEQFF
clone size: -; D gene: -; V gene: TRBV28; J gene: TRBJ2-7; CDR3 DNA: TGTGCCAGCAGTTTAGCCCTACAGTGGAACTTC; CDR3 protein: CASSLALQWNF
clone size: -; D gene: TRBD2; V gene: TRBV11-2; J gene: TRBJ2-7; CDR3 DNA: TGTGCCAGCAGCTTAACTAGCGCAGCCTACGAGCGGTACTTC; CDR3 protein: CASSLTSAAYERYF
clone size: -; D gene: -; V gene: TRBV6-2/TRBV6-3; J gene: TRBJ2-7; CDR3 DNA: TGTGCCACCGGTCGGACAGTCTACTCCGAGCAGTACTTC; CDR3 protein: CATGRTVYSEQYF
clone size: few; D gene: -; V gene: TRBV6-6; J gene: TRBJ1-1; CDR3 DNA: TGTGCCAGCAGTTCCCAATCCACAGGGAGGACTGAAGCTTTCTTT; CDR3 protein: CASSSQSTGRTEAFF
clone size: -; D gene: TRBD2; V gene: TRBV7-8; J gene: TRBJ2-7; CDR3 DNA: TGTGCCAGCAGCTCGAGCACTAGCGTGTACGAGCAGTACTTC; CDR3 protein: CASSSSTSVYEQYF
clone size: -; D gene: -; V gene: TRBV14; J gene: TRBJ2-3; CDR3 DNA: TGTGCCAGCAGCCAAACTACGTCCTTAGATACGCAGTATTTT; CDR3 protein: CASSQTTSLDTQYF
clone size: -; D gene: -; V gene: TRBV20-1; J gene: TRBJ2-2; CDR3 DNA: TGCAGTGCTAGAGATGGCGGACGCAAGGCCACCGGGGAGCTGTTTTTT; CDR3 protein: CSARDGGRKATGELFF
clone size: -; D gene: -; V gene: TRBV6-6; J gene: TRBJ2-3; CDR3 DNA: TGTGCCAGCAGTCGTTCCACCACAGATACGCAGTATTTT; CDR3 protein: CASSRSTTDTQYF
clone size: -; D gene: TRBD2; V gene: TRBV4-2; J gene: TRBJ2-3; CDR3 DNA: TGTGCCAGCAGCCAGCTAGCGGCAGATACGCAGTATTTT; CDR3 protein: CASSQLAADTQYF
clone size: few; D gene: -; V gene: TRBV5-1; J gene: TRBJ1-1; CDR3 DNA: TGCGCCAGCAGCTTGGAGGTCCAGGGAATGGCTTTCTTT; CDR3 protein: CASSLEVQGMAFF
clone size: few; D gene: -; V gene: TRBV5-4; J gene: TRBJ2-7; CDR3 DNA: TGTGCCAGCAGCTTGGGAGGAACCCCCGACGAGCAGTACTTC; CDR3 protein: CASSLGGTPDEQYF
clone size: -; D gene: -; V gene: TRBV5-6; J gene: TRBJ2-7; CDR3 DNA: TGTGCCAGCAGCTTGGTTCCCTACGAGCAGTACTTC; CDR3 protein: CASSLVPYEQYF
clone size: few; D gene: TRBD2; V gene: TRBV29-1; J gene: TRBJ2-4; CDR3 DNA: TGCAACTTAACACGGGATTCTCTAGCGGGATTACCCAAAAACATTCAGTACTTC; CDR3 protein: CNLTRDSLAGLPKNIQYF
clone size: few; D gene: -; V gene: TRBV6-5; J gene: TRBJ1-5; CDR3 DNA: TGTGCCAGCAGTTACACCGGGGATTCCAATCAGCCCCAGCATTTT; CDR3 protein: CASSYTGDSNQPQHF
clone size: -; D gene: -; V gene: TRBV28; J gene: TRBJ1-2; CDR3 DNA: TGTGCCAGCAGTTTAGCCAAAGCCGGGACATTGAATAACTATGGCTACACCTTC; CDR3 protein: CASSLAKAGTLNNYGYTF
clone size: -; D gene: TRBD2; V gene: TRBV14; J gene: TRBJ2-1; CDR3 DNA: TGTGGCAGCAGTGCCGTAGCGGGATGGGTAAACAATGAGCAGCTCTTC; CDR3 protein: CGSSAVAGWVNNEQLF
clone size: few; D gene: TRBD1; V gene: TRBV12-3/TRBV12-4; J gene: TRBJ1-2; CDR3 DNA: TGTGCCAGCAGTCCAATTGACAGGGGTGGCTACACCTTC; CDR3 protein: CASSPIDRGGYTF
clone size: -; D gene: -; V gene: TRBV12-3/TRBV12-4; J gene: TRBJ2-2; CDR3 DNA: TGTGCCAGCAACCCCGGACTCACCGGGGAGCTGTTTTTT; CDR3 protein: CASNPGLTGELFF
clone size: -; D gene: TRBD1; V gene: TRBV28; J gene: TRBJ2-7; CDR3 DNA: TGTGCCAGCAGTTTAAACAGGGGGTTGAACGAGCAGTACTTC; CDR3 protein: CASSLNRGLNEQYF
clone size: -; D gene: -; V gene: TRBV6-5; J gene: TRBJ2-6; CDR3 DNA: TGTGCCAACAGTCCCCGGGATCCGTCCTCTGGGGCCAACGTCCTGACTTTC; CDR3 protein: CANSPRDPSSGANVLTF
clone size: once; D gene: -; V gene: TRBV6-1; J gene: TRBJ1-5; CDR3 DNA: TGTGCCAGCGGTGACTGGGGATGGGTGGCTCAGCCCCAGCATTTT; CDR3 protein: CASGDWGWVAQPQHF
clone size: few; D gene: TRBD2; V gene: TRBV12-3/TRBV12-4; J gene: TRBJ2-3; CDR3 DNA: TGTGCCAGCAGCCTAGCGGGACGCACAGATACGCAGTATTTT; CDR3 protein: CASSLAGRTDTQYF